This T cell receptor (beta chain) stems from a study of vaccination effects on CD4 cells after COVID-19. Study summary: The ViraFEST assay expanded antigen-specific CD4+ T cells with viral peptide pools before sequencing. Median timing of post-vaccine samples was 72 days after the second dose.

A note on this clone: What it binds is not known.

Isolation of CD4+ T cells took place after approximately 10 days of culture. Two-dose vaccination with either BNT162b2 or mRNA-1273 was given to the participants. Vaccinated participants had no history of SARS-CoV-2 infection and tested negative for nucleocapsid antibodies. The authors replaced half the medium with IL-2 medium on days 3 and 7. CDR1 and CDR2 from the germline V gene are SGHRS and YFSETQ. This CDR3 region has 14 residues. V shed 1 base and J shed 6 bases, with 14 bases lying between them. TCRdb's copy holds only in-frame clones and misses some; the assay was immunoSEQ multiplex PCR. The sample carries tens of thousands of clones, about 74% recorded once.

The clonotype originates from a human donor who received a COVID-19 vaccine. The sequences come from CD4+ T cells from PBMCs cultured without peptide, collected after COVID-19 vaccination. V is TRBV5-1 and J is TRBJ2-7; the D gene is possibly TRBD1 (5 bases). CDR3 protein: CASSLNRIGLEQYF. For the CDR3, the DNA is TGCGCCAGCAGCTTGAACAGGATCGGCCTCGAGCAGTACTTC. Full variable domain (remainder filled in from reference TRBV5-1 and TRBJ2-7): KAGVTQTPRYLIKTRGQQVTLSCSPISGHRSVSWYQQTPGQGLQFLFEYFSETQRNKGNFPGRFSGRQFSNSRSEMNVSTLELGDSALYLCASSLNRIGLEQYFGPGTRLTVT.